Listed below are T cell receptor beta chains from one sample, sequenced in a study of blood T cell repertoires in COVID-19. Using immunoSEQ multiplex PCR, the repertoire was profiled, and TCRdb retains in-frame clones only, with some absent. This table holds fewer than 350,000 clones, roughly nine tenths found once. The sequencing input was peripheral blood. These receptors all come from an older woman with COVID-19, enrolled during active disease. CDR3s include the opening cysteine and the closing phenylalanine or tryptophan. Fields, in order: D gene, clone size, J gene, V gene, CDR3 protein, CDR3 DNA. D genes are given only for firm matches. Some rows have no size entry. The others give once, few or many, or a class for an expanded clone.

D gene: TRBD1
clone size: once
J gene: TRBJ1-5
V gene: TRBV9
CDR3 protein: CASSATGGGWEPQHF
CDR3 DNA: TGTGCCAGCAGCGCGACAGGGGGCGGGTGGGAGCCCCAGCATTTT

D gene: TRBD2
clone size: once
J gene: TRBJ2-7
V gene: TRBV9
CDR3 protein: CASSASGGYEQYF
CDR3 DNA: TGTGCCAGCAGCGCAAGCGGGGGCTACGAGCAGTACTTC

D gene: .
clone size: .
J gene: TRBJ2-6
V gene: TRBV7-9
CDR3 protein: CASSLLRGPMTSGANVLTF
CDR3 DNA: TGTGCCAGCAGCCTCCTGCGGGGACCTATGACCTCTGGGGCCAACGTCCTGACTTTC

D gene: TRBD1
clone size: .
J gene: TRBJ1-4
V gene: TRBV7-2
CDR3 protein: CASSSQQGEKLFF
CDR3 DNA: TGTGCCAGCAGCTCCCAACAGGGGGAAAAACTGTTTTTT

D gene: .
clone size: few
J gene: TRBJ1-6
V gene: TRBV30
CDR3 protein: CAWSVGWVRDSPLHF
CDR3 DNA: TGTGCCTGGAGTGTGGGCTGGGTGCGTGATTCACCCCTCCACTTT

D gene: .
clone size: .
J gene: TRBJ1-2
V gene: TRBV7-8
CDR3 protein: CASGGAGGYTF
CDR3 DNA: TGTGCCAGCGGGGGGGCCGGTGGCTACACCTTC

D gene: .
clone size: .
J gene: TRBJ1-4
V gene: TRBV11-2
CDR3 protein: CASSWGEEKLFF
CDR3 DNA: TGTGCCAGCAGCTGGGGAGAGGAAAAACTGTTTTTT

D gene: TRBD2
clone size: .
J gene: TRBJ2-7
V gene: TRBV2
CDR3 protein: CASSGRLAGSYEQYF
CDR3 DNA: TGTGCCAGCAGCGGGCGACTAGCGGGTTCCTACGAGCAGTACTTC

D gene: .
clone size: .
J gene: TRBJ1-6
V gene: TRBV5-1
CDR3 protein: CASSLALLGGPPNSPLHF
CDR3 DNA: TGCGCCAGCAGCTTGGCCCTTTTGGGAGGGCCTCCTAATTCACCCCTCCACTTT

D gene: .
clone size: .
J gene: TRBJ1-1
V gene: TRBV6-5
CDR3 protein: CASTDGEGLDTEAFF
CDR3 DNA: TGTGCCAGCACCGACGGGGAGGGGCTGGACACTGAAGCTTTCTTT

D gene: TRBD1
clone size: .
J gene: TRBJ1-3
V gene: TRBV29-1
CDR3 protein: CSVGAGGAGNTIYF
CDR3 DNA: TGCAGCGTCGGCGCAGGGGGCGCGGGAAACACCATATATTTT

D gene: TRBD1
clone size: few
J gene: TRBJ1-3
V gene: TRBV5-1
CDR3 protein: CASSLPGQGTPSAF
CDR3 DNA: TGCGCCAGCAGCTTGCCGGGACAGGGGACCCCCTCGGCTTTT

D gene: .
clone size: .
J gene: TRBJ1-3
V gene: TRBV29-1
CDR3 protein: CSVEGPSGNTIYF
CDR3 DNA: TGCAGCGTTGAAGGGCCCTCTGGAAACACCATATATTTT

D gene: .
clone size: .
J gene: TRBJ2-1
V gene: TRBV11-3
CDR3 protein: CASSGGDDYNEQFF
CDR3 DNA: TGTGCCAGCAGCGGAGGGGACGACTACAATGAGCAGTTCTTC

D gene: TRBD1
clone size: .
J gene: TRBJ1-3
V gene: TRBV6-5
CDR3 protein: CASSSTGTGNTIYF
CDR3 DNA: TGTGCCAGCAGCTCGACAGGGACTGGAAACACCATATATTTT

D gene: .
clone size: once
J gene: TRBJ1-2
V gene: TRBV2
CDR3 protein: CARTAGSAGYTF
CDR3 DNA: TGTGCCAGAACCGCGGGTTCGGCTGGCTACACCTTC

D gene: TRBD1
clone size: .
J gene: TRBJ1-2
V gene: TRBV7-3
CDR3 protein: CASSPTGGVYGYTF
CDR3 DNA: TGTGCCAGCAGCCCCACAGGGGGCGTCTACGGCTACACCTTC

D gene: TRBD2
clone size: .
J gene: TRBJ2-7
V gene: TRBV4-2
CDR3 protein: CASSQGGLTSGGRYEQYF
CDR3 DNA: TGTGCCAGCAGCCAAGGGGGCCTTACTAGCGGGGGGCGATACGAGCAGTACTTC

D gene: TRBD1
clone size: .
J gene: TRBJ1-5
V gene: TRBV19
CDR3 protein: CASSTTGTVPWPQHF
CDR3 DNA: TGTGCCAGTAGTACTACCGGGACAGTACCCTGGCCCCAGCATTTT

D gene: .
clone size: .
J gene: TRBJ1-3
V gene: TRBV3-1/TRBV3-2
CDR3 protein: CASSRRRSGMTGNTIYF
CDR3 DNA: TGTGCCAGCAGCCGCCGCAGATCAGGGATGACTGGAAACACCATATATTTT

D gene: TRBD1
clone size: once
J gene: TRBJ1-6
V gene: TRBV19
CDR3 protein: CASSILSGTDNSPLHF
CDR3 DNA: TGTGCCAGTAGTATATTATCCGGGACAGATAATTCACCCCTCCACTTT

D gene: .
clone size: .
J gene: TRBJ1-6
V gene: TRBV30
CDR3 protein: CAWSVPDGNSRNSPLHF
CDR3 DNA: TGTGCCTGGAGTGTACCTGACGGAAACTCGAGGAATTCACCCCTCCACTTT

D gene: TRBD1
clone size: medium-sized
J gene: TRBJ1-2
V gene: TRBV6-1
CDR3 protein: CASSEARTGGYGYTF
CDR3 DNA: TGTGCCAGCAGTGAAGCCCGGACAGGCGGGTATGGCTACACCTTC

D gene: .
clone size: .
J gene: TRBJ1-2
V gene: TRBV7-8
CDR3 protein: CASSSPGHSGGYTF
CDR3 DNA: TGTGCCAGCAGCTCGCCGGGACACTCGGGTGGCTACACCTTC

D gene: TRBD1
clone size: .
J gene: TRBJ1-3
V gene: TRBV6-6
CDR3 protein: CASSPVTGVGNTIYF
CDR3 DNA: TGTGCCAGCAGTCCCGTCACAGGGGTTGGAAACACCATATATTTT

D gene: TRBD2
clone size: once
J gene: TRBJ2-5
V gene: TRBV9
CDR3 protein: CASSVGSGVAQYF
CDR3 DNA: TGTGCCAGCAGCGTCGGTAGCGGGGTGGCTCAGTACTTC

D gene: TRBD2
clone size: .
J gene: TRBJ2-3
V gene: TRBV27
CDR3 protein: CASSLFPTSGGRVDTQYF
CDR3 DNA: TGTGCCAGCAGTTTATTTCCCACTAGCGGGGGGCGGGTAGATACGCAGTATTTT

D gene: .
clone size: .
J gene: TRBJ1-1
V gene: TRBV4-2
CDR3 protein: CASSQERRDTEAFF
CDR3 DNA: TGTGCCAGCAGCCAAGAGAGGCGAGACACTGAAGCTTTCTTT

D gene: .
clone size: .
J gene: TRBJ1-2
V gene: TRBV24-1
CDR3 protein: CATSDRGYGYTF
CDR3 DNA: TGTGCCACCAGTGACAGGGGCTATGGCTACACCTTC

D gene: .
clone size: .
J gene: TRBJ1-5
V gene: TRBV5-6
CDR3 protein: CASTVTGTSNQPQHF
CDR3 DNA: TGTGCCAGCACCGTTACCGGGACATCAAATCAGCCCCAGCATTTT

D gene: TRBD2
clone size: .
J gene: TRBJ2-1
V gene: TRBV7-6
CDR3 protein: CASSPGTSGGIEQFF
CDR3 DNA: TGTGCCAGCAGCCCCGGGACTAGCGGGGGGATTGAGCAGTTCTTC

D gene: .
clone size: .
J gene: TRBJ1-2
V gene: TRBV19
CDR3 protein: CASSARGFYGYTF
CDR3 DNA: TGTGCCAGTAGTGCACGGGGGTTTTATGGCTACACCTTC

D gene: TRBD1
clone size: .
J gene: TRBJ1-1
V gene: TRBV2
CDR3 protein: CASISGGGVRRAFF
CDR3 DNA: TGTGCCAGTATCTCAGGGGGCGGAGTACGTCGCGCTTTCTTT

D gene: .
clone size: .
J gene: TRBJ2-3
V gene: TRBV18
CDR3 protein: CASSDFTDTQYF
CDR3 DNA: TGTGCCAGCTCAGACTTCACAGATACGCAGTATTTT

D gene: TRBD2
clone size: .
J gene: TRBJ2-7
V gene: TRBV18
CDR3 protein: CASSPSISGGLYEQYF
CDR3 DNA: TGTGCCAGCTCACCATCTATTAGCGGGGGGCTCTACGAGCAGTACTTC

D gene: .
clone size: .
J gene: TRBJ1-1
V gene: TRBV18
CDR3 protein: CASSPGPGRSEAFF
CDR3 DNA: TGTGCCAGCTCACCAGGGCCGGGAAGGTCTGAAGCTTTCTTT

D gene: .
clone size: .
J gene: TRBJ1-2
V gene: TRBV19
CDR3 protein: CASSIDLGRVNGYTF
CDR3 DNA: TGTGCCAGTAGTATAGATCTTGGCAGGGTAAATGGCTACACCTTC

D gene: .
clone size: .
J gene: TRBJ1-5
V gene: TRBV25-1
CDR3 protein: CASSAVSNQPQHF
CDR3 DNA: TGTGCCAGCAGTGCTGTTAGCAATCAGCCCCAGCATTTT

D gene: .
clone size: .
J gene: TRBJ1-4
V gene: TRBV6-5
CDR3 protein: CASSHLYEKLFF
CDR3 DNA: TGTGCCAGCAGTCACCTATACGAAAAACTGTTTTTT

D gene: .
clone size: .
J gene: TRBJ2-1
V gene: TRBV9
CDR3 protein: CASSLGPNNEQFF
CDR3 DNA: TGTGCCAGCAGCTTGGGGCCAAACAATGAGCAGTTCTTC